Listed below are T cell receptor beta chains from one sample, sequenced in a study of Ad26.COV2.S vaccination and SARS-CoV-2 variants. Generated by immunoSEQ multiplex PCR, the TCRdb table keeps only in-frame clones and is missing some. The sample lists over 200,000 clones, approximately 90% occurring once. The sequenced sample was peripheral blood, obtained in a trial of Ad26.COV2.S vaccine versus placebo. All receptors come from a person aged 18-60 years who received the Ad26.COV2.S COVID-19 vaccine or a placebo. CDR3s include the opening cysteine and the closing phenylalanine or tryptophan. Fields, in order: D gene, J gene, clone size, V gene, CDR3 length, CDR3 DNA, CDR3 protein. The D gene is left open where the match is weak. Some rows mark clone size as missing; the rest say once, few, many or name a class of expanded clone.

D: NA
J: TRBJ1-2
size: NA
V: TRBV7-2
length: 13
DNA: TGTGCCAGCAGCCATCCTAATTACTATGGCTACACCTTC
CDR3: CASSHPNYYGYTF

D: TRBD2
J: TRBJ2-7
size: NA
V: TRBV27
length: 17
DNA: TGTGCCAGCGCCCCAACCCGGGGGACTAGAACCGTTTGGGAGCAGTACTTC
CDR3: CASAPTRGTRTVWEQYF

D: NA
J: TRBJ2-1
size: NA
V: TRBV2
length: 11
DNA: TGTGCCAGCAGTGAAGACAATGAGCAGTTCTTC
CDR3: CASSEDNEQFF

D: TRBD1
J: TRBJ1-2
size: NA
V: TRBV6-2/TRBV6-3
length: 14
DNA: TGTGCCAGCAGCGAGGGGGCGGTAAACTATGGCTACACCTTC
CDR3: CASSEGAVNYGYTF

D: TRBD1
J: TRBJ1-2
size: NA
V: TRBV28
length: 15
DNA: TGTGCCAGCAGTGTATACAGGGGGAACAACTATGGCTACACCTTC
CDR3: CASSVYRGNNYGYTF

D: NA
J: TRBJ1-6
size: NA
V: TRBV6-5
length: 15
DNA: TGTGCCAGCCACCTCGGGGCAGCCTATAATTCACCCCTCCACTTT
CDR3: CASHLGAAYNSPLHF

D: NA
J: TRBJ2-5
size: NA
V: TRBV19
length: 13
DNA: TGTGCCAGTACGGGGAAACCACAAGAGACCCAGTACTTC
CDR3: CASTGKPQETQYF

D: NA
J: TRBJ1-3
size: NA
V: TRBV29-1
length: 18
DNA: TGCAGCGTTGAAGACCGCGGGACCGCCCGGACCTCTGGAAACACCATATATTTT
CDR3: CSVEDRGTARTSGNTIYF

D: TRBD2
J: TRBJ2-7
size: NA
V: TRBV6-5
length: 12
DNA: TGTGCCAGCAGCCGGGGGGCCTACGAGCAGTACTTC
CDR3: CASSRGAYEQYF

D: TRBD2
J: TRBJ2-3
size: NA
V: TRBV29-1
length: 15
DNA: TGCAGCGTTGATGGCGGGAGTTTAGGCACAGATACGCAGTATTTT
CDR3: CSVDGGSLGTDTQYF

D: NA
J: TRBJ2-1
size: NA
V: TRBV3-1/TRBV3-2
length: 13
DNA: TGTGCCAGCAGCTCAGGGAGCTACAATGAGCAGTTCTTC
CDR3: CASSSGSYNEQFF

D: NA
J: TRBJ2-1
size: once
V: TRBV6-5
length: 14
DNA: TGTGCCAGCAGTTACGGGCCCGGGGGCAATGAGCAGTTCTTC
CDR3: CASSYGPGGNEQFF

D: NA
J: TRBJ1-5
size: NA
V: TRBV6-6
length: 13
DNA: TGTGCCAGCAGTGAGGGGGTCCTTCAGCCCCAGCATTTT
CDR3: CASSEGVLQPQHF

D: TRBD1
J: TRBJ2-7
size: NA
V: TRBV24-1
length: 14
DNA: TGTGCCACCAGTGTGGACAGGGTCTCCTACGAGCAGTACTTC
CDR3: CATSVDRVSYEQYF

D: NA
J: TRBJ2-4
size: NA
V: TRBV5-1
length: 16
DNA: TGCGCCAGCAGCTTGGCAGCAGGGGTAGCCAAAAACATTCAGTACTTC
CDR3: CASSLAAGVAKNIQYF

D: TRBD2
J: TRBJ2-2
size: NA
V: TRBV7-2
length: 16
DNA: TGTGCCAGCAGCCGGGGACTAGCGGGAGTAGCCGGGGAGCTGTTTTTT
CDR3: CASSRGLAGVAGELFF

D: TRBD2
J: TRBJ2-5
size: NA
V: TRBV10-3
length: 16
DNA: TGTGCCATCAGCTCCCTAGCGGGGGGTAGCCAAGAGACCCAGTACTTC
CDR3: CAISSLAGGSQETQYF

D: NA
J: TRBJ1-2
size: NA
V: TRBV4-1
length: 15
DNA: TGCGCCAGCAGCCAAGAATTGAGAGGGGGTGGTGGCTACACCTTC
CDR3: CASSQELRGGGGYTF

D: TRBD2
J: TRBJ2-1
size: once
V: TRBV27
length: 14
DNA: TGTGCCAGCAGTTTACTACTAGCGAACAATGAGCAGTTCTTC
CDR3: CASSLLLANNEQFF

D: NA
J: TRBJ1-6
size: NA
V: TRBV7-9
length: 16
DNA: TGTGCCAGCAGCCCTGAGGACGGAATGGGCGATTCACCCCTCCACTTT
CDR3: CASSPEDGMGDSPLHF

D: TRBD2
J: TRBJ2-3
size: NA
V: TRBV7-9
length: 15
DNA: TGTGCCAGCAGACCAGGACTAGCGCGCCCAGATACGCAGTATTTT
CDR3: CASRPGLARPDTQYF

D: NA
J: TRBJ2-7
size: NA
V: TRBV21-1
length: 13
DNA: TGTGCCAGCAGCAAAGAAGCTAGCTACGAGCAGTACTTC
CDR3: CASSKEASYEQYF

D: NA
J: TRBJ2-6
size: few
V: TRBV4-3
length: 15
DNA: TGCGCCAGCAGCCCCCTCCCCTCTGGGGCCAACGTCCTGACTTTC
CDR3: CASSPLPSGANVLTF

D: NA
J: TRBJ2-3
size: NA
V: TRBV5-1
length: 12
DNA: TGCGCCAGCAGTCAGGTATCAGATACGCAGTATTTT
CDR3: CASSQVSDTQYF

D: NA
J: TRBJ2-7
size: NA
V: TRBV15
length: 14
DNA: TGTGCCACCAGCAGAGAGGCGGCAGCCTACGAGCAGTACTTC
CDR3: CATSREAAAYEQYF

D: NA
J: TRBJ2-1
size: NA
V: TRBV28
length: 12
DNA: TGTGCCAGCAGTAAGAAGATAAATGAGCAGTTCTTC
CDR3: CASSKKINEQFF

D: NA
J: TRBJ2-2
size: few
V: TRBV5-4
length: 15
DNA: TGTGCCAGCAGCCACAGGGATCCGAACACCGGGGAGCTGTTTTTT
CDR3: CASSHRDPNTGELFF

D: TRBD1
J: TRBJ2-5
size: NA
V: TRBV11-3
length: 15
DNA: TGTGCCAGCAGCCCCCACAGGGGGAATGATGAGACCCAGTACTTC
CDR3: CASSPHRGNDETQYF

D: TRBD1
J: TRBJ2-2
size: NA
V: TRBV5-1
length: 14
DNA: TGCGCCAGCAGCACCGGGACAGGGACCGGGGAGCTGTTTTTT
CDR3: CASSTGTGTGELFF

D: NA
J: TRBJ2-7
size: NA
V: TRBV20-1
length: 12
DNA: TGCAGTGCTAGTTTGGACATCTACGAGCAGTACTTC
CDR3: CSASLDIYEQYF

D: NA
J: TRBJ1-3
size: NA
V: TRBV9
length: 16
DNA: TGTGCCAGCAGCGAGAAAGGGGTCTTCTCTGGAAACACCATATATTTT
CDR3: CASSEKGVFSGNTIYF

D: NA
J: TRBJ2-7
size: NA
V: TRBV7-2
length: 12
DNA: TGTGCCAGCAGTCATCAGGGATCCGAGCAGTACTTC
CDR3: CASSHQGSEQYF

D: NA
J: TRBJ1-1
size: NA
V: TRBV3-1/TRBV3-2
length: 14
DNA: TGTGCCAGCAGCCAAGCCCCCCGGGGAACTGAAGCTTTCTTT
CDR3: CASSQAPRGTEAFF

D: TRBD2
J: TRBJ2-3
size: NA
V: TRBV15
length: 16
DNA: TGTGCCACCAGCAGATCGGCGGGAGTTTCTACAGATACGCAGTATTTT
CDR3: CATSRSAGVSTDTQYF

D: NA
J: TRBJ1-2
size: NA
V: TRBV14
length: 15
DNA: TGTGCCAGCAGCGGACACCAAAATTCCCGGGATTCCTACACCTTC
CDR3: CASSGHQNSRDSYTF

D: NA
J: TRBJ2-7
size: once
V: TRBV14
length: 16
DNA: TGTGCCAGCAGCCCTTGGGACGGGGGAAGCTCCTACGAGCAGTACTTC
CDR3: CASSPWDGGSSYEQYF

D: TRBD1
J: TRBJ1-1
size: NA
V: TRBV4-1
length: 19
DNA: TGCGCCAGCAGCCAAGATATCTGGACAGGGGGTGATCGGAACACTGAAGCTTTCTTT
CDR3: CASSQDIWTGGDRNTEAFF

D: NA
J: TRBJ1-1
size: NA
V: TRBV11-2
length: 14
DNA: TGTGCCAGCAGCTTTATAACAGGGAACACTGAAGCTTTCTTT
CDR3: CASSFITGNTEAFF

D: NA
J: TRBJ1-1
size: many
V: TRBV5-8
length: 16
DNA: TGTGCCAGCAGCTTCTCCCACCGGGGTTGGGACACTGAAGCTTTCTTT
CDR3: CASSFSHRGWDTEAFF

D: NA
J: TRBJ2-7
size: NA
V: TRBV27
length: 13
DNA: TGTGCCAGCAGTTTCGGCAGGGGTTACGAGCAGTACTTC
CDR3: CASSFGRGYEQYF

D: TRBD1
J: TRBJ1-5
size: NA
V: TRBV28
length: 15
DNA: TGTGCCAGCAGCACCTTAGGCAGGGGGCTTCAGCCCCAGCATTTT
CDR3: CASSTLGRGLQPQHF

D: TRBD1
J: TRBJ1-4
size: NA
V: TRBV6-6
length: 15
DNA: TGTGCCAGCAGAAAGATCCAGGGGGGAGGTGAAAAACTGTTTTTT
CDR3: CASRKIQGGGEKLFF

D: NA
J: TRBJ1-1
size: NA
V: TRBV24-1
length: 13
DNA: TGTGCCACCAGTGAACCACAGGGCACTGAAGCTTTCTTT
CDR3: CATSEPQGTEAFF

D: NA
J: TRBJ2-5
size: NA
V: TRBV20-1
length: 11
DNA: TGCAGCCATCCGTCTCAAGAGACCCAGTACTTC
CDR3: CSHPSQETQYF

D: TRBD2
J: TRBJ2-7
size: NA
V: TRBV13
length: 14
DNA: TGTGCCAGCAGCCTGGGACTAGCGTACGACGAGCAGTACTTC
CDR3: CASSLGLAYDEQYF

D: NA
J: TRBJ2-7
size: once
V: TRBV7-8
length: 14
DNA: TGTGCCAGCAGCCGGACAGATCAGACCTACGAGCAGTACTTC
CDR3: CASSRTDQTYEQYF

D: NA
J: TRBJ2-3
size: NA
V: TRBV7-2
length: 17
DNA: TGTGCCAGCAGCTTAGAAATTGGGGGGGCTTTGGCAGATACGCAGTATTTT
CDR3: CASSLEIGGALADTQYF

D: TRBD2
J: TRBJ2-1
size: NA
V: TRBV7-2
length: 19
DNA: TGTGCCAGCAGCTTAGTGGGGACTAGCGGGAGTTCGGCTCTGTCTGAGCAGTTCTTC
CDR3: CASSLVGTSGSSALSEQFF

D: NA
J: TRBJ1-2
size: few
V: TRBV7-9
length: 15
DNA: TGTGCCAGCAGCTCAATTAGGGAGTCCGGCAGGGGCTACACCTTC
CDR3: CASSSIRESGRGYTF

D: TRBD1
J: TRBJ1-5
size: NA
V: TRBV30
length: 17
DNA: TGTGCCTGGAGTGTAGGATTCAGGGGGCATGGCAATCAGCCCCAGCATTTT
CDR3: CAWSVGFRGHGNQPQHF

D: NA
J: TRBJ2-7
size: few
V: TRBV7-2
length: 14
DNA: TGTGCCAGCAGCTCGGAGGGTTCTATCTACGAGCAGTACTTC
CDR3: CASSSEGSIYEQYF

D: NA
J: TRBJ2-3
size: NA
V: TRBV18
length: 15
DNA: TGTGCCAGCTCGCCCGAGGCGGGACGCACAGATACGCAGTATTTT
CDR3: CASSPEAGRTDTQYF

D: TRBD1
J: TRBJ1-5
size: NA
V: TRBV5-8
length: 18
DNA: TGTGCCAGCAGCTTGGCCCCCGGGACAGGGGTAGGAAATCAGCCCCAGCATTTT
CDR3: CASSLAPGTGVGNQPQHF

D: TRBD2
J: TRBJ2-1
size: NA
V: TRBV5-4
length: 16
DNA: TGTGCCAGCAGCAAAATGACTAGCGGGGGGTGGGATGAGCAGTTCTTC
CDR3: CASSKMTSGGWDEQFF